This is a list of T cell receptor beta chains from one sample in a study of blood T cells in healthy people across ages. MiXCR was run by TCRdb on the 5' RACE reads, yielding one entry per CDR3 protein. The sample holds approximately 790,000 distinct CDR3 sequences, about 62% seen once. Sequencing was carried out using blood. The receptors here all came from a man younger than 45 in good health. Each CDR3 is given with its conserved first and last residue. D genes are given only for firm matches. Some rows have no size entry. The others give once, few or many, or a class for an expanded clone.

D	J	V	size	CDR3	DNA
NA	TRBJ1-2	TRBV5-1	NA	CASSGGARLDGYTF	TGCGCCAGCAGCGGAGGGGCGCGACTGGATGGCTACACCTTC
NA	TRBJ2-3	TRBV20-1	few	CSASGSISSTDTQYF	TGCAGTGCTAGCGGGAGTATCTCTAGCACAGATACGCAGTATTTT
NA	TRBJ2-4	TRBV6-7	many	CAIPCRGAGAKNIQYF	TGTGCCATACCTTGCCGGGGGGCGGGGGCCAAAAACATTCAGTACTTC
TRBD1	TRBJ2-3	TRBV6-5	NA	CASSMDRGSADTQYF	TGTGCCAGCAGTATGGACAGGGGAAGTGCGGATACGCAGTATTTT
NA	TRBJ2-7	TRBV7-9	NA	CASSLNGVEQYF	TGTGCCAGCAGCTTAAATGGGGTCGAGCAGTACTTC
NA	TRBJ2-5	TRBV20-1	NA	CSASRRAGVNEQYF	TGCAGTGCTTCCAGACGAGCGGGCGTCAATGAGCAGTACTTC
TRBD2	TRBJ2-7	TRBV2	NA	CASSVAGGLSEQYF	TGTGCCAGCAGTGTAGCGGGGGGCCTCTCCGAGCAGTACTTC
NA	TRBJ1-2	TRBV20-1	once	CSADPGVGNYGYTF	TGCAGTGCGGACCCGGGTGTCGGAAACTATGGCTACACCTTC
NA	TRBJ2-3	TRBV7-3	few	CASSLTRASADTQYF	TGTGCCAGCAGCTTAACGCGGGCTAGCGCGGATACGCAGTATTTT
TRBD2	TRBJ2-5	TRBV5-5	NA	CASSLGGGAEKETQYF	TGTGCCAGCAGCTTGGGCGGGGGGGCGGAAAAGGAGACCCAGTACTTC
TRBD2	TRBJ2-7	TRBV7-2	NA	CASSLSGTSDSYEQYF	TGTGCCAGCAGCCTTTCAGGGACTAGCGACTCCTACGAGCAGTACTTC
NA	TRBJ2-7	TRBV7-2	once	CASSPSPGSSYEQYF	TGTGCCAGCAGCCCCTCCCCAGGCAGCTCCTACGAGCAGTACTTC
TRBD2	TRBJ2-3	TRBV11-2	NA	CASSLSAGGSTDTQDF	TGTGCCAGCAGCTTAAGCGCGGGGGGGAGCACAGATACGCAGGATTTT
TRBD1	TRBJ2-5	TRBV6-2/TRBV6-3	few	CASSYSALKTGTQETQYF	TGTGCCAGCAGTTACTCCGCCTTAAAGACAGGGACCCAAGAGACCCAGTACTTC
NA	TRBJ2-2	TRBV6-5	NA	CASRYTANTGELFF	TGTGCCAGCAGATACACCGCGAACACCGGGGAGCTGTTTTTT
TRBD1	TRBJ2-5	TRBV5-1	NA	CASSLTGDIQETQYF	TGCGCCAGCAGCTTGACAGGGGATATCCAAGAGACCCAGTACTTC
NA	TRBJ2-5	TRBV4-2	NA	CASSQDAGFQETQYF	TGTGCCAGCAGCCAAGATGCTGGCTTCCAAGAGACCCAGTACTTC
TRBD1	TRBJ2-6	TRBV12-3/TRBV12-4	NA	CASSPWTGLRSGANVLTF	TGTGCCAGCAGTCCGTGGACAGGGCTTCGCTCTGGGGCCAACGTCCTGACTTTC
TRBD2	TRBJ2-5	TRBV15	NA	CATSRKTSGTYPETQYF	TGTGCCACCAGCCGCAAGACTAGCGGGACGTATCCAGAGACCCAGTACTTC
TRBD2	TRBJ2-7	TRBV20-1	few	CSAGFSGGARNEQYF	TGCAGTGCCGGTTTCAGCGGGGGAGCAAGGAACGAGCAGTACTTC
NA	TRBJ2-4	TRBV5-1	NA	CASSLGPPRPNIQYF	TGCGCCAGCAGCTTAGGGCCGCCGCGTCCAAACATTCAGTACTTC
TRBD2	TRBJ2-5	TRBV11-2	NA	CASSTGLAVETQYF	TGTGCCAGCAGCACCGGACTAGCTGTGGAGACCCAGTACTTC
NA	TRBJ2-3	TRBV9	NA	CASSVVQDPTDTQYF	TGTGCCAGCAGCGTAGTTCAGGACCCCACAGATACGCAGTATTTT
NA	TRBJ2-1	TRBV4-3	many	CASSQDLTYAGSYNEQFF	TGCGCCAGCAGCCAAGATCTGACGTACGCGGGGAGCTACAATGAGCAGTTCTTC
NA	TRBJ2-1	TRBV7-9	NA	CASSSTPPDNEQFF	TGTGCCAGCAGCTCTACGCCCCCAGACAATGAGCAGTTCTTC